The rows below give T cell receptor beta chains drawn from one sample of a study of cytotoxic CD8 clonotypes in ibrutinib-treated CLL. This table comes from immunoSEQ multiplex PCR, and its TCRdb copy is limited to in-frame clones, with some not included. The data hold a few thousand clones, with around 83% observed a single time. The sample consisted of PBMCs, taken before ibrutinib treatment. All receptors come from a human donor with chronic lymphocytic leukemia. Both conserved end residues are part of each CDR3. A D gene is named only where the DNA matches it firmly. Where a row states a size, it is once, few, many or the class of an expanded clone; other rows omit it.

TRBJ1-5	TRBV10-3	.	few	CAISELSDQPQHF	TGTGCCATCAGTGAGCTGAGCGATCAGCCCCAGCATTTT
TRBJ2-5	TRBV18	.	once	CASSPPSNQETQYF	TGTGCCAGCTCACCACCCTCAAACCAAGAGACCCAGTACTTC
TRBJ1-1	TRBV28	.	.	CASTIRPGASSEAFF	TGTGCCAGCACCATCCGGCCGGGGGCTTCTTCTGAAGCTTTCTTT
TRBJ1-1	TRBV7-9	.	.	CASSLVVNTEAFF	TGTGCCAGCAGCTTAGTGGTGAACACTGAAGCTTTCTTT
TRBJ2-1	TRBV30	.	.	CAWGDGEQFF	TGTGCCTGGGGGGACGGAGAGCAGTTCTTC
TRBJ2-2	TRBV7-3	TRBD2	.	CASSPTGLAGASGELFF	TGTGCCAGCAGCCCGACTGGACTAGCGGGAGCTAGCGGGGAGCTGTTTTTT
TRBJ2-2	TRBV28	TRBD2	once	CASSRGLAGDTGELFF	TGTGCCAGCAGCCGCGGACTAGCGGGAGACACCGGGGAGCTGTTTTTT
TRBJ2-5	TRBV19	.	.	CASSDPGRRETQYF	TGTGCCAGTAGTGATCCAGGGAGGCGGGAGACCCAGTACTTC
TRBJ2-4	TRBV9	TRBD2	.	CASSVGLAGGQAKNIQYF	TGTGCCAGCAGCGTAGGACTAGCGGGAGGGCAGGCCAAAAACATTCAGTACTTC
TRBJ2-7	TRBV7-9	TRBD2	once	CASSPATASGRSYEQYF	TGTGCCAGCAGCCCTGCAACGGCTAGCGGGAGGTCGTACGAGCAGTACTTC
TRBJ2-7	TRBV28	.	.	CASNSGGREQYF	TGTGCCAGCAATTCAGGGGGGCGAGAGCAGTACTTC
TRBJ2-3	TRBV7-2	.	.	CASSLMVGTDTQYF	TGTGCCAGCAGCTTAATGGTCGGTACAGATACGCAGTATTTT
TRBJ1-2	TRBV19	.	.	CASSMDSGNYGYTF	TGTGCCAGTAGTATGGATTCGGGGAACTATGGCTACACCTTC
TRBJ1-1	TRBV11-2	TRBD1	few	CASSTRTGHTEAFF	TGTGCCAGCAGCACCAGGACAGGGCACACTGAAGCTTTCTTT
TRBJ2-7	TRBV5-4	TRBD1	.	CASSLEDRAYEQYF	TGTGCCAGCAGCCTGGAAGACAGGGCCTACGAGCAGTACTTC
TRBJ2-3	TRBV6-5	.	.	CASRLPGGSDTQYF	TGTGCCAGCAGGTTGCCTGGTGGGAGTGATACGCAGTATTTT
TRBJ1-1	TRBV11-2	.	.	CASSLGLNTEAFF	TGTGCCAGCAGCTTAGGGCTAAACACTGAAGCTTTCTTT
TRBJ2-1	TRBV21-1	.	.	CASSKVDNEQFF	TGTGCCAGCAGCAAAGTGGACAATGAGCAGTTCTTC
TRBJ1-4	TRBV10-2	.	.	CASSELQSNEKLFF	TGCGCCAGCAGTGAGCTACAGTCTAATGAAAAACTGTTTTTT
TRBJ2-1	TRBV10-2	.	.	CASSAAAGYNEQFF	TGCGCCAGCAGTGCAGCGGCGGGATACAATGAGCAGTTCTTC
TRBJ2-6	TRBV5-1	.	.	CASSLDAPPSGANVLTF	TGCGCCAGCAGCTTGGATGCACCACCCTCTGGGGCCAACGTCCTGACTTTC
TRBJ2-1	TRBV19	.	.	CASSIRTSGNEQFF	TGTGCCAGTAGTATAAGAACAAGCGGCAATGAGCAGTTCTTC
TRBJ2-5	TRBV6-4	.	.	CATSQETQYF	TGTGCCACCTCTCAGGAGACCCAGTACTTC
TRBJ2-3	TRBV11-3	.	once	CASSLSPDTQYF	TGTGCCAGCAGCCTTTCCCCCGATACGCAGTATTTT
TRBJ2-1	TRBV9	.	.	CASSAGQGLRSGRGEQFF	TGTGCCAGCAGCGCAGGACAGGGACTACGATCAGGTCGGGGTGAGCAGTTCTTC
TRBJ2-3	TRBV27	.	.	CASATAEDTDTQYF	TGTGCCAGCGCTACAGCGGAAGACACAGATACGCAGTATTTT
TRBJ2-1	TRBV19	.	.	CASKGGYNEQFF	TGTGCCAGTAAGGGGGGGTACAATGAGCAGTTCTTC
TRBJ1-2	TRBV9	TRBD1	few	CASSVSDRGGGYTF	TGTGCCAGCAGCGTAAGCGACAGGGGGGGAGGCTACACCTTC
TRBJ2-7	TRBV29-1	.	.	CSVIFQGRWEQYF	TGCAGCGTTATCTTCCAGGGGCGGTGGGAGCAGTACTTC
TRBJ1-3	TRBV7-9	.	.	CASTPGLARPGNTIYF	TGTGCCAGCACCCCAGGACTCGCGAGACCTGGAAACACCATATATTTT
TRBJ2-1	TRBV5-1	TRBD2	few	CASEETSGRVGEQFF	TGCGCCAGCGAGGAGACTAGCGGGAGAGTTGGTGAGCAGTTCTTC
TRBJ2-1	TRBV18	TRBD2	.	CASSPDRMGLGGDNEQFF	TGTGCCAGCTCACCCGACAGGATGGGACTAGGAGGAGACAATGAGCAGTTCTTC
TRBJ1-1	TRBV11-1	.	.	CASRGLLDTEAFF	TGTGCCAGCAGAGGACTTTTGGACACTGAAGCTTTCTTT
TRBJ2-3	TRBV10-3	TRBD1	.	CAISVDRTDTQYF	TGTGCCATCAGTGTGGACAGGACAGATACGCAGTATTTT
TRBJ2-5	TRBV7-3	.	.	CASSLTYGRETQYF	TGTGCCAGCAGCTTAACGTACGGGAGAGAGACCCAGTACTTC
TRBJ2-7	TRBV27	TRBD2	.	CASTLTSGFGEQYF	TGTGCCAGCACCTTGACTAGCGGGTTTGGTGAGCAGTACTTC
TRBJ1-1	TRBV18	.	.	CASSRGGNTEAFF	TGTGCCAGCTCAAGGGGGGGCAACACTGAAGCTTTCTTT
TRBJ1-1	TRBV18	.	.	CASSPPAGGSHTEAFF	TGTGCCAGCTCACCACCGGCGGGGGGTTCGCACACTGAAGCTTTCTTT
TRBJ2-5	TRBV7-2	TRBD2	.	CASSLPPAGNIQETQYF	TGTGCCAGCAGCTTACCTCCAGCGGGAAATATACAAGAGACCCAGTACTTC
TRBJ2-7	TRBV28	TRBD1	.	CASSLKGAIIEQYF	TGTGCCAGCAGTTTAAAGGGGGCGATTATCGAGCAGTACTTC
TRBJ1-2	TRBV2	.	.	CASNLQRGYGYTF	TGTGCCAGCAATCTACAGCGAGGCTATGGCTACACCTTC
TRBJ2-1	TRBV28	.	.	CASTPPGRLYNEQFF	TGTGCCAGCACGCCGCCCGGTCGCCTTTACAATGAGCAGTTCTTC
TRBJ1-3	TRBV7-9	TRBD1	.	CASSLYGTAGNTIYF	TGTGCCAGCAGCCTATACGGGACAGCAGGAAACACCATATATTTT
TRBJ2-3	TRBV7-9	TRBD2	.	CASSFSRPTGGDTQYF	TGTGCCAGCAGCTTCTCGCGGCCCACGGGGGGAGATACGCAGTATTTT
TRBJ2-2	TRBV27	TRBD2	few	CASSLAGGAAGELFF	TGTGCCAGCAGTTTAGCGGGAGGGGCGGCCGGGGAGCTGTTTTTT
TRBJ2-7	TRBV19	.	.	CASSITGEGEQYF	TGTGCCAGTAGTATAACCGGGGAAGGGGAGCAGTACTTC